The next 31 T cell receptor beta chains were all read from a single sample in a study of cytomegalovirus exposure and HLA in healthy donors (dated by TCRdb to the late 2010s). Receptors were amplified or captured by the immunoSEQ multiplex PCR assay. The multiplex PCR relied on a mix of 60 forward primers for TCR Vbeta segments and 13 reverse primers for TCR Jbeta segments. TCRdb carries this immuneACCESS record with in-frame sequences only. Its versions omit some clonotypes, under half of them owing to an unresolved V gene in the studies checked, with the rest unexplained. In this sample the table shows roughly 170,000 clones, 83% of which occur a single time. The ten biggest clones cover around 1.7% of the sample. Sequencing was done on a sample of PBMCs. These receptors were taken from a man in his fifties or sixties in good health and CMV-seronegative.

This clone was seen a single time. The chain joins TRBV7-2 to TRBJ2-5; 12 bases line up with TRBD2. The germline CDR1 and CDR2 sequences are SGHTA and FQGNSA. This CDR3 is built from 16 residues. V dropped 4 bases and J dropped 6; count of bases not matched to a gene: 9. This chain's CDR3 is CASSSASGGASKTQYF. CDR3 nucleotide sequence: TGTGCCAGCAGCTCCGCTAGCGGGGGGGCCTCGAAGACCCAGTACTTC.

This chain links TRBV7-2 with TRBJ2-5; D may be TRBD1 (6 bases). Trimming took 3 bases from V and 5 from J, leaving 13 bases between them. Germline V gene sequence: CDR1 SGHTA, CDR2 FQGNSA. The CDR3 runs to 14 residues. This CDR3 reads CASSFGNRVETQYF. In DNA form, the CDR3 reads TGTGCCAGCAGCTTCGGGAACAGGGTCGAGACCCAGTACTTC.

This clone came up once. The CDR3 is CASNHLGGYTF. DNA of the CDR3: TGTGCCAGCAACCACCTCGGGGGCTACACCTTC. The J gene is TRBJ1-2, the V gene TRBV25-1, with D unclear. V was cut by 7 bases and J by 8 bases, with 11 bases left in between. This CDR3 has 11 residues. CDR1 MGHDK and CDR2 SYGVNS come from the germline V gene.

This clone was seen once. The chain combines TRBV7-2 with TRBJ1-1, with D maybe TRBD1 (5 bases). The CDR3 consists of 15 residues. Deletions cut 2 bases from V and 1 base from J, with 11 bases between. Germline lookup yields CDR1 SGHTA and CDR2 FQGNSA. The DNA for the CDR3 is TGTGCCAGCAGCTTAAGGGGACTAAAGAACACTGAAGCTTTCTTT. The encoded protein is CASSLRGLKNTEAFF. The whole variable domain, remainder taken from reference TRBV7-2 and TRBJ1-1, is GAGVSQSPSNKVTEKGKDVELRCDPISGHTALYWYRQSLGQGLEFLIYFQGNSAPDKSGLPSDRFSAERTGGSVSTLTIQRTQQEDSAVYLCASSLRGLKNTEAFFGQGTRLTVV.

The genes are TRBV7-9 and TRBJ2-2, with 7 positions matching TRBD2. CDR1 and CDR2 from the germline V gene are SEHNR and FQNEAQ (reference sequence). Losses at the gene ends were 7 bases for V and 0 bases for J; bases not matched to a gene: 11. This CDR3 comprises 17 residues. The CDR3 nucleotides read TGTGCCAGCACCCCTCGGGGGGTTATGCCGAACACCGGGGAGCTGTTTTTT. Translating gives CASTPRGVMPNTGELFF.

The CDR3 reads CSVEGTGETQYF. The DNA for the CDR3 is TGCAGCGTTGAAGGTACCGGAGAGACCCAGTACTTC. The chain employs TRBV29-1 and TRBJ2-5, with no clear D. The CDR3 is 12 residues long. Between the trimmed V and J ends, which lost 1 base and 4 bases, there was a span of 7 bases. The V gene's germline CDR1 is SQVTM and CDR2 ANQGSEA.

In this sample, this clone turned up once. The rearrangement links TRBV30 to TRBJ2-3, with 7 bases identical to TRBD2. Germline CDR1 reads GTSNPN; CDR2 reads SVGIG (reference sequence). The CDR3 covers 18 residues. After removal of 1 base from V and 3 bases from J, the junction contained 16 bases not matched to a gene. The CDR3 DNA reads TGTGCCTGGAGTGGCCGTAGCGGGCGAAACAATCAGACAGATACGCAGTATTTT. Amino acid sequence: CAWSGRSGRNNQTDTQYF.

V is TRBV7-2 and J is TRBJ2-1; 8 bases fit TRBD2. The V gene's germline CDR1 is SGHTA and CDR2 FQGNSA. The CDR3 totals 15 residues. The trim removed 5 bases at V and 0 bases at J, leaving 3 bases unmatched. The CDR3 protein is CASSTTSGSYNEQFF. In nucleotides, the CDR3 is TGTGCCAGCAGCACAACTAGCGGCTCCTACAATGAGCAGTTCTTC.

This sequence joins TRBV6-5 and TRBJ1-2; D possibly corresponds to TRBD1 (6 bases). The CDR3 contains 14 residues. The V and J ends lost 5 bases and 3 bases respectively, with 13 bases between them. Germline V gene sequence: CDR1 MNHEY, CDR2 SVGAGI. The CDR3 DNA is TGTGCCAGCAGTACCCTTCAGGGGCACTATGGCTACACCTTC. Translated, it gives CASSTLQGHYGYTF.

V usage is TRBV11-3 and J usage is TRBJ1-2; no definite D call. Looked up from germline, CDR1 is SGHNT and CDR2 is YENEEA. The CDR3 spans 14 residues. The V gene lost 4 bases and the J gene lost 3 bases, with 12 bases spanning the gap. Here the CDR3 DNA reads TGTGCCAGCAGCTCCCGGATGGAGTACTATGGCTACACCTTC. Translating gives CASSSRMEYYGYTF.

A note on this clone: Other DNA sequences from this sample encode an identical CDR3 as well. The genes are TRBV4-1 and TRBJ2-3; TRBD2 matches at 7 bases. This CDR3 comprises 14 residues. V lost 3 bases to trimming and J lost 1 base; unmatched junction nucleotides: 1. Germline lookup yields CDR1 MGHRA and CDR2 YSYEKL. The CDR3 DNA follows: TGCGCCAGCAGCCAGGGGGGGGGCACAGATACGCAGTATTTT. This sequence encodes CASSQGGGTDTQYF.

CDR3 in amino acids: CASSLGASGNTIYF. The CDR3 nucleotides read TGTGCCAGCAGCTTAGGGGCTTCCGGAAACACCATATATTTT. V gene TRBV7-9 combines with J gene TRBJ1-3; D remains ambiguous. This CDR3 comprises 14 residues. Trimming shortened V by 1 base and J by 4 bases, and 8 bases separated the two germline ends. Germline V gene sequence: CDR1 SEHNR, CDR2 FQNEAQ (reference sequence). Together with reference TRBV7-9 and TRBJ1-3, the CDR3 gives the full variable domain: DTGVSQNPRHKITKRGQNVTFRCDPISEHNRLYWYRQTLGQGPEFLTYFQNEAQLEKSRLLSDRFSAERPKGSFSTLEIQRTEQGDSAMYLCASSLGASGNTIYFGEGSWLTVV.

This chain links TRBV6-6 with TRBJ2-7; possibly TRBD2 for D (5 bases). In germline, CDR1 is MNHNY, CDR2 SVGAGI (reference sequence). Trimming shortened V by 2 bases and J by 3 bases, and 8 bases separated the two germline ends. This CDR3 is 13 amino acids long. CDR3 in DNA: TGTGCCAGCAGTTACAAGAGGGACTACGAGCAGTACTTC. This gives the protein CASSYKRDYEQYF.

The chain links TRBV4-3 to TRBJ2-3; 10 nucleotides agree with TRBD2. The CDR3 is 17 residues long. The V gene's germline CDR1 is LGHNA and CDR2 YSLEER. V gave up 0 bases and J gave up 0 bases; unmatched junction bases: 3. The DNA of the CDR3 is TGCGCCAGCAGCCAAGAACTAGCGGGGACAAGCACAGATACGCAGTATTTT. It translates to CASSQELAGTSTDTQYF.

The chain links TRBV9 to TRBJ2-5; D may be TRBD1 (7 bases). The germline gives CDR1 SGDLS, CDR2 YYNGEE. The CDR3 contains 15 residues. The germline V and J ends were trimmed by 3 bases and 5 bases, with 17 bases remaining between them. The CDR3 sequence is CASSANPQGRETQYF. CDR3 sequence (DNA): TGTGCCAGCAGCGCCAACCCACAGGGGAGGGAGACCCAGTACTTC.

The CDR3: CATRKTSGMDEQFF. CDR3 bases: TGTGCCACTAGGAAGACTAGCGGGATGGATGAGCAGTTCTTC. The gene calls are TRBV28 and TRBJ2-1, with 11 bases lining up with TRBD2. With 10 bases clipped from V and 8 bases from J, the junction kept 10 bases outside the gene matches. CDR1 and CDR2 from the germline V gene are MDHEN and SYDVKM. The CDR3 sequence is 14 residues long.

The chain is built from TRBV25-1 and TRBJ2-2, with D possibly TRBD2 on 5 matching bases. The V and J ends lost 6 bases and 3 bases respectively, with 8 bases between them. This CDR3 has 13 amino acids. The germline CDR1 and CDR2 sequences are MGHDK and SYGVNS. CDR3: CASRRGHTGELFF. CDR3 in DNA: TGTGCCAGCAGGAGAGGGCACACCGGGGAGCTGTTTTTT.

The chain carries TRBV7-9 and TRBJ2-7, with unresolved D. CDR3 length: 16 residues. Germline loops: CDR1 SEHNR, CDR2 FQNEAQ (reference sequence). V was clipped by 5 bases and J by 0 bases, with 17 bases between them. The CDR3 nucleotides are TGTGCCAGCAGCCCCAGAACCCCGGCGGTCTCCTACGAGCAGTACTTC. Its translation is CASSPRTPAVSYEQYF.

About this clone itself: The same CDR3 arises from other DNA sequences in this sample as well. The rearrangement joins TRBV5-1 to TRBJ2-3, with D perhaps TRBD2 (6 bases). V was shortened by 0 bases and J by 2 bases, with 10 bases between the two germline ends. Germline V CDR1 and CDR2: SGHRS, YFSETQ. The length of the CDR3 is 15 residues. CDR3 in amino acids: CASSLVSGPTDTQYF. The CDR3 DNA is TGCGCCAGCAGCTTGGTTAGCGGACCCACAGATACGCAGTATTTT.

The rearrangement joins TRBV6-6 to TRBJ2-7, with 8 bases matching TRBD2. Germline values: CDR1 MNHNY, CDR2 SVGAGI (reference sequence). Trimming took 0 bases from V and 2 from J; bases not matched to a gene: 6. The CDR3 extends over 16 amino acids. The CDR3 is CASSYSRLAGPYEQYF. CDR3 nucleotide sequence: TGTGCCAGCAGTTACTCGAGGCTAGCGGGTCCCTACGAGCAGTACTTC.

Written as DNA, the CDR3 is TGTGCCACCTCGAAGGCGGCCGTAGCTACAGATACGCAGTATTTT. It translates to CATSKAAVATDTQYF. The genes are TRBV19 and TRBJ2-3; D is unclear. This CDR3 has 15 amino acids. V lost 10 bases to trimming and J lost 3 bases, with 20 bases between them. Germline CDR1 and CDR2: LNHDA and SQIVND (reference sequence).

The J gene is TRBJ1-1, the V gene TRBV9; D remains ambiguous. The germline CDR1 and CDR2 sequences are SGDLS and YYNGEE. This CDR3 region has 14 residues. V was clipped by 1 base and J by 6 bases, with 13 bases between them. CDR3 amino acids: CASSVRGGNAEAFF. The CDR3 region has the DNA TGTGCCAGCAGCGTACGGGGTGGAAACGCTGAAGCTTTCTTT.

As DNA, the CDR3 is TGTGCCAGCAGCGTAGCTAGTCAAGAGACCCAGTACTTC. Translating it yields CASSVASQETQYF. The rearrangement links TRBV9 to TRBJ2-5; D uncertain. The V end was cut by 0 bases, the J end by 2 bases, with 5 bases between. The CDR3 length is 13 residues. Germline V gives CDR1 SGDLS, CDR2 YYNGEE.

In DNA form, the CDR3 reads TGTGCCAGCAGCCCTCAGGGTAATGAGCAGTTCTTC. It specifies CASSPQGNEQFF. This chain connects TRBV4-2 to TRBJ2-1; TRBD1 might be the D (5 bases). V was cut by 4 bases and J by 7 bases, with 8 bases left in between. Germline CDR1 reads LGHNA; CDR2 reads YNFKEQ. CDR3 length: 12 amino acids.

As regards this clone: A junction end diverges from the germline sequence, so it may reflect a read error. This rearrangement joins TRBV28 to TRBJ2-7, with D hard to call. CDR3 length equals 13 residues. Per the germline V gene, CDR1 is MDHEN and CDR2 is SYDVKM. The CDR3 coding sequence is TGTGCCAGCAAGCTACAGCCCTCCCACGAGCAGTACTTC. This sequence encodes CASKLQPSHEQYF.

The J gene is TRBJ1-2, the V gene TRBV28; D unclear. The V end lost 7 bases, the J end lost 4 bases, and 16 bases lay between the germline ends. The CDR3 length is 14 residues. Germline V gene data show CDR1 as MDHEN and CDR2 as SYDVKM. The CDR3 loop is CASNPEEVAYGYTF. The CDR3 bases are TGTGCCAGCAATCCAGAAGAGGTCGCCTATGGCTACACCTTC.

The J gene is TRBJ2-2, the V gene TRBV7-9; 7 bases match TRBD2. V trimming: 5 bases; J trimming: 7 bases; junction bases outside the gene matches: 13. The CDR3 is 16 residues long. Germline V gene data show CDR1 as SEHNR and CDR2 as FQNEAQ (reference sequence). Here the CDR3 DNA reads TGTGCCAGCAGCGAAATCTGGCTAGCGGCGAGCGGGGAGCTGTTTTTT. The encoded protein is CASSEIWLAASGELFF.

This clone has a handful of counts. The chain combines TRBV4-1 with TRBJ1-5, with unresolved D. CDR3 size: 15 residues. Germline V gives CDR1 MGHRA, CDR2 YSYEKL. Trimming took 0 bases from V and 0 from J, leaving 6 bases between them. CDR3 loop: CASSQERVSNQPQHF. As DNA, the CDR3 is TGCGCCAGCAGCCAAGAGAGAGTTAGCAATCAGCCCCAGCATTTT.

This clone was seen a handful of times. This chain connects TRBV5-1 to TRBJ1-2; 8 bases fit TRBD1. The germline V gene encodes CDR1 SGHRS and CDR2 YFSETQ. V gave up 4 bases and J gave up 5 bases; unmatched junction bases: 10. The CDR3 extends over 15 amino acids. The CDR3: CASSPGGQGGYGYTF. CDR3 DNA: TGCGCCAGCAGCCCCGGCGGACAGGGTGGTTATGGCTACACCTTC.

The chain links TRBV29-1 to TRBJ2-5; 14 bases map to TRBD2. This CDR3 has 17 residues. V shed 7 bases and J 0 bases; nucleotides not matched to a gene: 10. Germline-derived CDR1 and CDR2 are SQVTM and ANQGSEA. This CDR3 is CSDPVGTSGGYQETQYF. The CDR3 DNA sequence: TGCAGCGATCCCGTGGGGACTAGCGGGGGTTACCAAGAGACCCAGTACTTC.

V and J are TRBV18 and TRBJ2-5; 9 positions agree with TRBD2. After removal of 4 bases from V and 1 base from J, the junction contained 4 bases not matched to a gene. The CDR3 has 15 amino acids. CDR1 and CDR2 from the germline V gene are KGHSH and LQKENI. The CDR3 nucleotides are TGTGCCAGCTCACAATCGCGGGGGGGCCAAGAGACCCAGTACTTC. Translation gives CASSQSRGGQETQYF. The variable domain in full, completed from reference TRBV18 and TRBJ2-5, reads NAGVMQNPRHLVRRRGQEARLRCSPMKGHSHVYWYRQLPEEGLKFMVYLQKENIIDESGMPKERFSAEFPKEGPSILRIQQVVRGDSAAYFCASSQSRGGQETQYFGPGTRLLVL.